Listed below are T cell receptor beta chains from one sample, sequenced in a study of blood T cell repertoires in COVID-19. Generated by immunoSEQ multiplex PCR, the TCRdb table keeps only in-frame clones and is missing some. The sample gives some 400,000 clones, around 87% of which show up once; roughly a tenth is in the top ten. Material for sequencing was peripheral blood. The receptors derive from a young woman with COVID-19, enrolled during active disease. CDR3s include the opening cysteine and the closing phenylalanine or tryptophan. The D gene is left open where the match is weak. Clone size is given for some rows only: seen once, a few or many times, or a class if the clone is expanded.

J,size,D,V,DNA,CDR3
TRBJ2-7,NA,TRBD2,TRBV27,TGTGCCAGCAGTTTATCCTCTAGCGGGAGTGGTAGGTCCTACGAGCAGTACTTC,CASSLSSSGSGRSYEQYF
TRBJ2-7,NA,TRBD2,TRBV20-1,TGCAGTGCTAGTTCCCCCGGGGAGGGGATGGAGCAGTACTTC,CSASSPGEGMEQYF
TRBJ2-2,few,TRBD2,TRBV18,TGTGCCAGCTCACCGCGCCGGACTAGCGGGAGTAGAAACACCGGGGAGCTGTTTTTT,CASSPRRTSGSRNTGELFF
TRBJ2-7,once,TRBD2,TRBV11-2,TGTGCCAGCAGCTTAGAAGCGGGAGCGTTGTCCGAGCAGTACTTC,CASSLEAGALSEQYF
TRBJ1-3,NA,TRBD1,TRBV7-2,TGTGCCAGCAGAGGGGTGGGACAGGCTGGAAACACCATATATTTT,CASRGVGQAGNTIYF
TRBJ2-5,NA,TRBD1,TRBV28,TGTGCCAGCAGGGACAGGGGAAAGGCGGAGACCCAGTACTTC,CASRDRGKAETQYF
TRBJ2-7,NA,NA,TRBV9,TGTGCCAGCAGCGTACCCCCCGGCGAGCAGTACTTC,CASSVPPGEQYF
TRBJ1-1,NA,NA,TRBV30,TGTGCCTGGAGGGACACTCTGAACACTGAAGCTTTCTTT,CAWRDTLNTEAFF
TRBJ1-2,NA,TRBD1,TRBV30,TGTGCCTATGACAGGGGGCGCGTTAACTATGGCTACACCTTC,CAYDRGRVNYGYTF
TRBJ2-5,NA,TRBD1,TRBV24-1,TGTGCCACCAGTGATCCCCGGACAGGCTATCAAGAGACCCAGTACTTC,CATSDPRTGYQETQYF
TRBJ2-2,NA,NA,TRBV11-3,TGTGCCAGCAGCTTAGGGGCCGAAGGGGGCACCGGGGAGCTGTTTTTT,CASSLGAEGGTGELFF
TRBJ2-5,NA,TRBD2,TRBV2,TGTGCCAGCGGCCTCGGGACTAGCGTTCAAGAGACCCAGTACTTC,CASGLGTSVQETQYF
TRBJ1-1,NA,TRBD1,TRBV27,TGTGCCAGCAGTTTAAGGGCCGGGACAGCTGTCATGAACACTGAAGCTTTCTTT,CASSLRAGTAVMNTEAFF
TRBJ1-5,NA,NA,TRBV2,TGTGCCAGCAGTGAGCGGGGCCTTAGCAATCAGCCCCAGCATTTT,CASSERGLSNQPQHF
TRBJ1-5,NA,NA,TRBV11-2,TGTGCCAGCAGCCAACAGGGTTGGCCTAATCAGCCCCAGCATTTT,CASSQQGWPNQPQHF
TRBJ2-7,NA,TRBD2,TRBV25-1,TGTGCCAGCGCGGGGGTGAGGGTTTACGAGCAGTACTTC,CASAGVRVYEQYF
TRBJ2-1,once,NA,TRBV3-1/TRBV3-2,TGTGCCAGCAGCCCCGTGTCGAGCTCCTACAATGAGCAGTTCTTC,CASSPVSSSYNEQFF
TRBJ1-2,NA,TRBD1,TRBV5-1,TGCGCCAGCAGCTTGAATCCCAGGGGGGAGTTTGGCTACACCTTC,CASSLNPRGEFGYTF
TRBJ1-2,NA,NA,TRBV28,TGTGCCAGCAACGTACTGGGGGGAGGTGATGGCTACACCTTC,CASNVLGGGDGYTF
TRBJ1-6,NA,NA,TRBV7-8,TGTGCCAGCAGCGGGGGGGATTCACCCCTCCACTTT,CASSGGDSPLHF
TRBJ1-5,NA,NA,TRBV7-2,TGTGCCAGCAGCCCCCCCGGGGACTTCCTTAGCAATCAGCCCCAGCATTTT,CASSPPGDFLSNQPQHF
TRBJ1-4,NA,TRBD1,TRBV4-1,TGCGCCAGCAGCCAGGACAGGGGTCGCGGTGAAAAACTGTTTTTT,CASSQDRGRGEKLFF
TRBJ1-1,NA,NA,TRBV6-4,TGTGCCAGCAGTGAAGGGAGGGACACTGAAGCTTTCTTT,CASSEGRDTEAFF
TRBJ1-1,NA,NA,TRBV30,TGTGCCTATAGGAACAGGGTGAATCCCCTTGAAGCTTTCTTT,CAYRNRVNPLEAFF
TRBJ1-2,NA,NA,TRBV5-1,TGCGCCAGCTTACCGGACAGAGGGGGTGGCTACACCTTC,CASLPDRGGGYTF
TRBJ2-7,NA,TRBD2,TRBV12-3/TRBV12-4,TGTGCCAGCAGTCGCGGGGGGGGTTACGAGCAGTACTTC,CASSRGGGYEQYF
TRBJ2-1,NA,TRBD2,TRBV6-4,TGTGCCAGCAGTGAGTCGGGGGGAGGGTACAATGAGCAGTTCTTC,CASSESGGGYNEQFF
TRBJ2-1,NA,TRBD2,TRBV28,TGTGCCAGCAGTCACCGGGAGGGCCGAAAACGGACTAGCGGGGGGTCCTACAATGAGCAGTTCTTC,CASSHREGRKRTSGGSYNEQFF
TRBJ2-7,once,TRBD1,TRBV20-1,TGCAGTGCTAGTAGGACAGGAATCGAGCAGTACTTC,CSASRTGIEQYF
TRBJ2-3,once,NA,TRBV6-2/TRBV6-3,TGTGCCAGCAGTGGTCAGAGGGGGAGCGGCACAGATACGCAGTATTTT,CASSGQRGSGTDTQYF
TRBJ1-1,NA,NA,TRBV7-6,TGTGCCAGCAGCCCTACTACCGGGGGGACTGAAGCTTTCTTT,CASSPTTGGTEAFF
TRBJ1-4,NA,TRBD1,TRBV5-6,TGTGCCAGCAGCCTCGACAGGGGACGGAAACTGTTTTTT,CASSLDRGRKLFF
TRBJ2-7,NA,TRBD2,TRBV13,TGTGCCAGCAGCCGCCAAACGTACCGGCGGGAGGTCTACGAGCAGTACTTC,CASSRQTYRREVYEQYF
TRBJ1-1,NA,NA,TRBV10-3,TGTGCCATCAGTGAACCGCGGGTTTCAGCTTTCTTT,CAISEPRVSAFF
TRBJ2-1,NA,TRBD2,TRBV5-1,TGCGCCAGCAGCTTGCAGATAGCGGGAGGGAATGAGCAGTTCTTC,CASSLQIAGGNEQFF
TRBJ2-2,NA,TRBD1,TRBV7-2,TGTGCCAGCAGCTCAGGGGGCTGGGGCGGGGAGCTGTTTTTT,CASSSGGWGGELFF
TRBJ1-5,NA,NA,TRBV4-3,TGCGCCAGCAGCCAAGCTGGGGGGAGCAATCAGCCCCAGCATTTT,CASSQAGGSNQPQHF
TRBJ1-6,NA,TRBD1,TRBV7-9,TGTGCCAGCAGCTTAGTCGGGACAGGGGATTCACCCCTCCACTTT,CASSLVGTGDSPLHF
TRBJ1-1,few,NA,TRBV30,TGTGCCTGGAGTGTACAGGTGAACACTGAAGCTTTCTTT,CAWSVQVNTEAFF
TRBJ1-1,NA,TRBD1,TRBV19,TGTGCCAGTAGTTCCAGGACAGGCGACACTGAAGCTTTCTTT,CASSSRTGDTEAFF
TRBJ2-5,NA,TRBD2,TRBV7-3,TGTGCCAGCAGCTTAGACGGGAGGGCCCGAGAGACCCAGTACTTC,CASSLDGRARETQYF
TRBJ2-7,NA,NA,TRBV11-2,TGTGCCAGCAGCTTGTCTTCGGACAGCAACTTCGAGCAGTACTTC,CASSLSSDSNFEQYF
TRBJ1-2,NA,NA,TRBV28,TGTGCCAGCAGACGGGGAGGCGGTTCCTATGGCTACACCTTC,CASRRGGGSYGYTF
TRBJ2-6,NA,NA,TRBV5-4,TGTGCCAGCAGCCAGACAAAGAGCTCTGGGGCCAACGTCCTGACTTTC,CASSQTKSSGANVLTF
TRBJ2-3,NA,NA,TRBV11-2,TGTGCCAGCAGTTTCTCCCCGACCCAGGGATTATCCACAGATACGCAGTATTTT,CASSFSPTQGLSTDTQYF
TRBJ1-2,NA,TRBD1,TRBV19,TGTGCCAGTAGTACAAATCCGGGACAGGGAACCCATGGCTACACCTTC,CASSTNPGQGTHGYTF
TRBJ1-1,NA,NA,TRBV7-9,TGTGCCAGCAGCCTACAGGGTGGGAACACTGAAGCTTTCTTT,CASSLQGGNTEAFF
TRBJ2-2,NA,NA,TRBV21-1,TGTGCCAGCAGCAACGAGCGGGAACCCATTCTGGGGACCGGGGAGCTGTTTTTT,CASSNEREPILGTGELFF
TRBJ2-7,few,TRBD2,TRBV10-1,TGCGCCAGCAGTCCCAGCGGGGCTTTCTACGAGCAGTACTTC,CASSPSGAFYEQYF
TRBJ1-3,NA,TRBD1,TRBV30,TGTGCCTGGAACCAGGGGGCGGGAGGAAACACCATATATTTT,CAWNQGAGGNTIYF
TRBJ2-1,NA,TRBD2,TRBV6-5,TGTGCCAGCAGGCTAGCGGGACCCTTCCTCGATGAGCAGTTCTTC,CASRLAGPFLDEQFF
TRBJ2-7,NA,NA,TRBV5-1,TGCGCCAGCAGCTTGGATACCCCAGGGCACGAGCAGTACTTC,CASSLDTPGHEQYF